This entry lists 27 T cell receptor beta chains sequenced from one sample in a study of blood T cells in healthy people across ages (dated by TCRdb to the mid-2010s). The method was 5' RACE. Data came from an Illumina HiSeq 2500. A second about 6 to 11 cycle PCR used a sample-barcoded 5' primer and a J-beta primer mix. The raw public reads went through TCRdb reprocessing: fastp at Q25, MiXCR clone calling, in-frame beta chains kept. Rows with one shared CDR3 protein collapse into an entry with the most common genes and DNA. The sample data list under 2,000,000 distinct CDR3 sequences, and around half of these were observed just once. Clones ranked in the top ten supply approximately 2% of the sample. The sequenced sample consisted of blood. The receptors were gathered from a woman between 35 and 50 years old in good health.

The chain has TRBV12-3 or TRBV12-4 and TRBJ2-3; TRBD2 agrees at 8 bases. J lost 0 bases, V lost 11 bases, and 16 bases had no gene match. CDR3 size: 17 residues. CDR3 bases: TGTGCCGTTGGGGGCGGGGGGCAACGTGGTAGCACAGATACGCAGTATTTT. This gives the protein CAVGGGGQRGSTDTQYF.

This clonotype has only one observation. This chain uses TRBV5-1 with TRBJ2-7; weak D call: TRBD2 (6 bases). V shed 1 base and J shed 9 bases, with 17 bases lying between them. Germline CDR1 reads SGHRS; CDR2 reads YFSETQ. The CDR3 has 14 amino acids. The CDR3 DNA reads TGCGCCAGCAGCTTGACAGGACTACCTACGTCGCAGTACTTC. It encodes CASSLTGLPTSQYF.

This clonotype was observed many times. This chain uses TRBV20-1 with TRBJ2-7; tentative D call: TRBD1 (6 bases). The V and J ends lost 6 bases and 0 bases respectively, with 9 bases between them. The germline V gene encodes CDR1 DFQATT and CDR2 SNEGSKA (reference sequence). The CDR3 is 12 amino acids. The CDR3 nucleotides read TGCAGTGCCGGACAGAGCTCCTACGAGCAGTACTTC. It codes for CSAGQSSYEQYF.

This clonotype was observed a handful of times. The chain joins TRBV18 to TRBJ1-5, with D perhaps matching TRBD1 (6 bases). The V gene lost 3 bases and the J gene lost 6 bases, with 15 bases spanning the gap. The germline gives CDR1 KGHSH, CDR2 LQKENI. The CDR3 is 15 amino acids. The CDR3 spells CASSPTQGSGQPQHF. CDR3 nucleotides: TGTGCCAGCTCACCTACACAGGGTTCCGGTCAGCCCCAGCATTTT.

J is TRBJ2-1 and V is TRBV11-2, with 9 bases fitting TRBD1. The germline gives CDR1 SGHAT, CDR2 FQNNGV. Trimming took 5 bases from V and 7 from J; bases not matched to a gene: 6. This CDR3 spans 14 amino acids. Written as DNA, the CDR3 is TGTGCCAGCAGCGTAGGGACAGGGAAAAATGAGCAGTTCTTC. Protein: CASSVGTGKNEQFF.

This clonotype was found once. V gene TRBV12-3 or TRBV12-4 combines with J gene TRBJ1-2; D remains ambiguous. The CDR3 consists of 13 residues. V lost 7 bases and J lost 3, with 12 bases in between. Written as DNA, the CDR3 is TGTGCCAGCAAACCGAGAGAATACTATGGCTACACCTTC. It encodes CASKPREYYGYTF.

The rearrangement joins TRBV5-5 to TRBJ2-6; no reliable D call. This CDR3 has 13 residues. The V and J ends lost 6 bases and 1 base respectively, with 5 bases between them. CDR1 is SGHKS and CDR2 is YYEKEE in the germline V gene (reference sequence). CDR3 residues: CASISSGANVLTF. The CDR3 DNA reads TGTGCCAGCATCTCATCTGGGGCCAACGTCCTGACTTTC. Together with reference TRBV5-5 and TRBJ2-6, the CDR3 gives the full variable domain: DAGVTQSPTHLIKTRGQQVTLRCSPISGHKSVSWYQQVLGQGPQFIFQYYEKEERGRGNFPDRFSARQFPNYSSELNVNALLLGDSALYLCASISSGANVLTFGAGSRLTVL.

The DNA of the CDR3 is TGTGCCAGCAGTTTTCACCCAGGGGGCAAAGTCCACGAGCAGTACTTC. Its translation: CASSFHPGGKVHEQYF. The rearrangement uses TRBV6-2 or TRBV6-3 and TRBJ2-5, with 8 bases that match TRBD1. Near its end, the DNA agrees better with TRBJ2-7, so the J call may be wrong. The CDR3 runs 16 residues. Germline CDR1 and CDR2: MNHEY and SVGEGT.

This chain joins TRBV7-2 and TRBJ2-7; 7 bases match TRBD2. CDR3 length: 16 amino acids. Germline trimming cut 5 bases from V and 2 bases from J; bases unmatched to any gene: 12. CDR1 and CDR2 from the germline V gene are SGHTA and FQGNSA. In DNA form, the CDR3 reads TGTGCCAGCAGCCGCGGGGGTGGCGGGTCGCCCTACGAGCAGTACTTC. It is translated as CASSRGGGGSPYEQYF.

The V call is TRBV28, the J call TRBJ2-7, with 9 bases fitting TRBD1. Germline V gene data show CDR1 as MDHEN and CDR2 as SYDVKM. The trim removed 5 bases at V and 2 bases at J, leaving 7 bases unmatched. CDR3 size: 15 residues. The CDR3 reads CASSQGQGYPYEQYF. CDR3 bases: TGTGCCAGCAGTCAAGGACAGGGGTACCCCTACGAGCAGTACTTC. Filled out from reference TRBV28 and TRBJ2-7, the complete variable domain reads DVKVTQSSRYLVKRTGEKVFLECVQDMDHENMFWYRQDPGLGLRLIYFSYDVKMKEKGDIPEGYSVSREKKERFSLILESASTNQTSMYLCASSQGQGYPYEQYFGPGTRLTVT.

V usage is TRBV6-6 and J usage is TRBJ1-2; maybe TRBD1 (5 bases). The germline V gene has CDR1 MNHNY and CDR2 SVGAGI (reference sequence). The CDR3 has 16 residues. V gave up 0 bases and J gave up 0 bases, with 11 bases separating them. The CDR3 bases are TGTGCCAGCAGTTACTCGGAGGGGATACCTAACTATGGCTACACCTTC. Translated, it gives CASSYSEGIPNYGYTF.

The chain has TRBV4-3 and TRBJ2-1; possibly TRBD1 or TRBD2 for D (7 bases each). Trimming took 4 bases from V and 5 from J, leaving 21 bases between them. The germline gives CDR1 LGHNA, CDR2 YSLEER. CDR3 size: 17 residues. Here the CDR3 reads CASSRFRGGSYNNEQFF. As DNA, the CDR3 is TGCGCCAGCAGCCGCTTCAGGGGGGGTTCTTACAACAATGAGCAGTTCTTC.

The CDR3 coding sequence is TGCAGTGCCCCTGCCCCCCAGGGAGAGTATGGCTACACCTTC. Translation: CSAPAPQGEYGYTF. The V and J genes are TRBV20-1 and TRBJ1-2; possible D gene TRBD1, 5 bases. Trimming left V 6 bases short and J 5 bases short, with 19 bases between. Germline CDR1 and CDR2: DFQATT and SNEGSKA (reference sequence). This CDR3 region has 14 residues.

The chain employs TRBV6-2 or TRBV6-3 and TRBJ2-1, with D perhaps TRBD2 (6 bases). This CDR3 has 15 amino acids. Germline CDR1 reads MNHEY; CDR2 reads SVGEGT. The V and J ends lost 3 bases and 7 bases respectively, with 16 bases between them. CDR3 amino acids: CASSYPRGAENEQFF. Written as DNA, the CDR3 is TGTGCCAGCAGTTATCCTCGCGGGGCGGAGAATGAGCAGTTCTTC.

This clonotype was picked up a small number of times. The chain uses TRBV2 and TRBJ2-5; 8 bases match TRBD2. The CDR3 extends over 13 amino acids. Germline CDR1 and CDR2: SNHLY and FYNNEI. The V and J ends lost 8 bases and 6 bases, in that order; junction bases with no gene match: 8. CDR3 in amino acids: CASGPGGEQTQYF. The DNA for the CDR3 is TGTGCCAGCGGACCGGGAGGGGAACAGACCCAGTACTTC.

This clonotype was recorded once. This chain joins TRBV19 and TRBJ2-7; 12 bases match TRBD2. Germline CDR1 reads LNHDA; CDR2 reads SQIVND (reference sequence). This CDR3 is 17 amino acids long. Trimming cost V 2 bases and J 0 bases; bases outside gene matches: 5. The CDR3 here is CASSISWTSGVSYEQYF. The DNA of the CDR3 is TGTGCCAGTAGTATATCGTGGACTAGCGGGGTCTCCTACGAGCAGTACTTC.

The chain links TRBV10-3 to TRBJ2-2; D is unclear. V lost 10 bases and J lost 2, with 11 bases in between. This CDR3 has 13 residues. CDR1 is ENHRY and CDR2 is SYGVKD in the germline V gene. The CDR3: CANGRSNTGELFF. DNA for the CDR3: TGTGCCAACGGACGGTCAAACACCGGGGAGCTGTTTTTT.

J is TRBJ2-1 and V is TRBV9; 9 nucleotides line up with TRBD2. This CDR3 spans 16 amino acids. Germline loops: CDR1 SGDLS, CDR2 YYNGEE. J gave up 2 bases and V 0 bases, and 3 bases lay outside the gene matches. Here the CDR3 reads CASSVGLADAYNEQFF. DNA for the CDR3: TGTGCCAGCAGCGTAGGACTAGCGGACGCCTACAATGAGCAGTTCTTC.

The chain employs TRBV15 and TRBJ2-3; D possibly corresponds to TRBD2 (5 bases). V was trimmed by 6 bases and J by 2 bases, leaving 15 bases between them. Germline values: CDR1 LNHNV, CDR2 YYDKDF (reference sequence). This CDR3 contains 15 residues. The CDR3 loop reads CATRPAGKNTDTQYF. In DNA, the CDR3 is TGTGCCACCAGACCCGCCGGGAAAAACACAGATACGCAGTATTTT.

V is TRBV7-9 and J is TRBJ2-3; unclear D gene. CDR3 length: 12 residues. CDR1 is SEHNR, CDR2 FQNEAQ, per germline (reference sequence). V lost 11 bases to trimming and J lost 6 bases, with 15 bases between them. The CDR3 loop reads CAGVWGADTQYF. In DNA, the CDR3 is TGTGCCGGCGTTTGGGGTGCGGATACGCAGTATTTT. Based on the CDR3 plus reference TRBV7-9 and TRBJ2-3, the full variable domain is DTGVSQNPRHKITKRGQNVTFRCDPISEHNRLYWYRQTLGQGPEFLTYFQNEAQLEKSRLLSDRFSAERPKGSFSTLEIQRTEQGDSAMYLCAGVWGADTQYFGPGTRLTVL.

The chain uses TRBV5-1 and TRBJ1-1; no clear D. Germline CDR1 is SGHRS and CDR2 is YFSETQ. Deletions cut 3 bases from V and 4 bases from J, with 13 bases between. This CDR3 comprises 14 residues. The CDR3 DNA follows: TGCGCCAGCAGCTCAGCCTGGGAGGTCACTGAAGCTTTCTTT. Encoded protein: CASSSAWEVTEAFF.

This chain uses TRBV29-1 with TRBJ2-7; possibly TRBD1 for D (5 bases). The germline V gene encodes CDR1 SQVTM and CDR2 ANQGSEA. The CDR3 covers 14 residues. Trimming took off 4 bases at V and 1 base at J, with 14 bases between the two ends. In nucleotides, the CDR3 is TGCAGCGTTGTAAACGCAGGGTCGTCCTACGAGCAGTACTTC. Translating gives CSVVNAGSSYEQYF.

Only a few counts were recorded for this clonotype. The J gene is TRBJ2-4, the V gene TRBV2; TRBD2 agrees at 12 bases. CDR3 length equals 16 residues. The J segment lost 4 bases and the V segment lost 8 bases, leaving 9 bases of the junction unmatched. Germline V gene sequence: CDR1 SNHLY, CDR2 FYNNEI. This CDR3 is CASEGLAGVGKNIQYF. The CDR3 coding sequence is TGTGCCAGCGAGGGACTAGCGGGTGTCGGAAAAAACATTCAGTACTTC.

The DNA of the CDR3 is TGTGCCAGCGGGGGACAGCTTAATTCACCCCTCCACTTT. This gives the protein CASGGQLNSPLHF. This sequence joins TRBV6-1 and TRBJ1-6; TRBD1 matches at 7 bases. CDR1 MNHNS and CDR2 SASEGT come from the germline V gene. J was trimmed by 6 bases and V by 8 bases; bases with no gene match: 4. The CDR3 is made up of 13 amino acids.

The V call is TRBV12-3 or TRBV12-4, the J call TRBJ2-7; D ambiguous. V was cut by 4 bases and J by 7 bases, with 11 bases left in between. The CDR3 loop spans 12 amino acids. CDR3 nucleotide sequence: TGTGCCAGCAGTTGGGGATACAATGAGCAGTACTTC. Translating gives CASSWGYNEQYF.

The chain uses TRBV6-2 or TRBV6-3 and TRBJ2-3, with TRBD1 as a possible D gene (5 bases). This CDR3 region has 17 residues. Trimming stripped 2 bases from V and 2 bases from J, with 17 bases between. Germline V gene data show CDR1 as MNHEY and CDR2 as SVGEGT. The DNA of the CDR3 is TGTGCCAGCAGTTACGAGGTGGGGCCGCTAATCACAGATACGCAGTATTTT. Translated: CASSYEVGPLITDTQYF.

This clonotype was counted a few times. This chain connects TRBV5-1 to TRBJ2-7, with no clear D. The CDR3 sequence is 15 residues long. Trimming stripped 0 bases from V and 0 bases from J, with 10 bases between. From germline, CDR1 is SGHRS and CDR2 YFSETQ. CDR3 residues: CASSLEFSASYEQYF. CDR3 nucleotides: TGCGCCAGCAGCTTGGAGTTTTCAGCCTCCTACGAGCAGTACTTC.